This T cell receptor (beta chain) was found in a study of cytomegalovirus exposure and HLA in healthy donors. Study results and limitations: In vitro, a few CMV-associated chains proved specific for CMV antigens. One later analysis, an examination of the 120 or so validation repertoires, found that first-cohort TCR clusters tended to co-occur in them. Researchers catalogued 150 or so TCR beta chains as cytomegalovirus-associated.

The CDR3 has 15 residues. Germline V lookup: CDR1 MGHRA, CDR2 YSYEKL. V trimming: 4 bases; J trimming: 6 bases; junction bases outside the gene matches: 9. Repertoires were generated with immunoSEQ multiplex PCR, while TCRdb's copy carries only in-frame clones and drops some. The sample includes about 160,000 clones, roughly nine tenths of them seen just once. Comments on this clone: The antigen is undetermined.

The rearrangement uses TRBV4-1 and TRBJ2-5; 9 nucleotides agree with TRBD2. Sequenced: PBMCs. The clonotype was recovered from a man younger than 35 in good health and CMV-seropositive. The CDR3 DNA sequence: TGCGCCAGCAGCCCAGTAGCGGGAGATGAGAAGACCCAGTACTTC. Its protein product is CASSPVAGDEKTQYF.